Below, 19 T cell receptor beta chains from the same sample are listed, as sequenced in a study of blood T cell repertoires in COVID-19. Clones were sequenced by immunoSEQ multiplex PCR, and TCRdb holds only the in-frame ones, with some missing. The table records around 9,500 clones, about 81% of them present only once. Sequencing was done on a sample of peripheral blood. The receptors derive from a man in his fifties or sixties with active COVID-19.

CDR3 sequence: CSASRGLGSTDTQYF. The CDR3 region has the DNA TGCAGTGCTAGTAGAGGGTTGGGTAGCACAGATACGCAGTATTTT. The V gene is TRBV20-1, the J gene TRBJ2-3, with D possibly matching TRBD2 (5 bases). Germline assignment: CDR1 DFQATT and CDR2 SNEGSKA (reference sequence). CDR3 length equals 15 residues. The V end was cut by 3 bases, the J end by 0 bases, with 13 bases between.

The table lists this clone with a count of one. The rearrangement joins TRBV4-2 to TRBJ1-6; TRBD1 matches 8 bases. This CDR3 is 14 amino acids long. Germline values: CDR1 LGHNA, CDR2 YNFKEQ. The J segment lost 7 bases and the V segment lost 1 base, leaving 0 bases of the junction unmatched. The CDR3 coding sequence is TGTGCCAGCAGCCAAGGACAGGGGAATTCACCCCTCCACTTT. It specifies CASSQGQGNSPLHF.

The V gene is TRBV30, the J gene TRBJ1-1; D is perhaps TRBD1 (5 bases). The germline V gene encodes CDR1 GTSNPN and CDR2 SVGIG (reference sequence). Trimming left V 0 bases short and J 7 bases short, with 15 bases between. The CDR3 spans 14 residues. In DNA, the CDR3 is TGTGCCTGGAGTGTATGGGGGGTTGAAAGTGAAGCTTTCTTT. Translated, it gives CAWSVWGVESEAFF.

The rearrangement links TRBV2 to TRBJ1-1; D ambiguous. Deletions cut 5 bases from V and 11 bases from J, with 15 bases between. The CDR3 sequence is 12 residues long. Germline V gene lookup returns CDR1 SNHLY and CDR2 FYNNEI. The CDR3 nucleotides read TGTGCCAGCAGTTTTGACGGAGGCGAGGCTTTCTTT. It codes for CASSFDGGEAFF.

This clone was seen just once. V and J are TRBV7-9 and TRBJ1-2; 7 bases are shared with TRBD1. The trim removed 5 bases at V and 4 bases at J, leaving 4 bases unmatched. Germline V lookup: CDR1 SEHNR, CDR2 FQNEAQ (reference sequence). The CDR3 length is 13 residues. The CDR3 is CASSIGQAYGYTF. The CDR3 region has the DNA TGTGCCAGCAGCATTGGACAGGCCTATGGCTACACCTTC.

CDR3 loop: CASSARTGNNEQFF. CDR3 DNA sequence: TGTGCCAGCAGCGCTAGGACTGGAAACAATGAGCAGTTCTTC. The chain is built from TRBV7-3 and TRBJ2-1, with D possibly matching TRBD2 (5 bases). The CDR3 spans 14 residues. The V gene lost 5 bases and the J gene lost 5 bases, with 13 bases spanning the gap. Looked up from germline, CDR1 is SGHTA and CDR2 is FQGTGA.

V and J are TRBV5-1 and TRBJ2-3; 10 positions match TRBD2. This CDR3 contains 14 residues. Losses at the gene ends were 6 bases for V and 6 bases for J; bases not matched to a gene: 7. The V gene's germline CDR1 is SGHRS and CDR2 YFSETQ. In DNA form, the CDR3 reads TGCGCCAGCAAGCTAGCGGGAGCAAGGGATACGCAGTATTTT. Translation: CASKLAGARDTQYF. The whole variable domain, remainder taken from reference TRBV5-1 and TRBJ2-3, is KAGVTQTPRYLIKTRGQQVTLSCSPISGHRSVSWYQQTPGQGLQFLFEYFSETQRNKGNFPGRFSGRQFSNSRSEMNVSTLELGDSALYLCASKLAGARDTQYFGPGTRLTVL.

This chain links TRBV6-1 with TRBJ1-5; D gene uncertain. V was trimmed by 1 base and J by 0 bases, leaving 7 bases between them. Per the germline V gene, CDR1 is MNHNS and CDR2 is SASEGT. The CDR3 contains 15 residues. As DNA, the CDR3 is TGTGCCAGCAGTGAAGTCTATGATAGCAATCAGCCCCAGCATTTT. Encoded protein: CASSEVYDSNQPQHF.

The V and J genes are TRBV6-1 and TRBJ2-7; D not certain. In germline, CDR1 is MNHNS, CDR2 SASEGT. This CDR3 contains 14 residues. Trimming cost V 0 bases and J 5 bases, with 11 bases left between them. The CDR3 loop reads CASSEAFGSHEQYF. In DNA, the CDR3 is TGTGCCAGCAGTGAAGCATTCGGGTCCCACGAGCAGTACTTC.

The rearrangement uses TRBV5-1 and TRBJ1-1; D possibly corresponds to TRBD1 (6 bases). V gave up 1 base and J gave up 1 base, with 11 bases separating them. From germline, CDR1 is SGHRS and CDR2 YFSETQ. The CDR3 extends over 15 amino acids. The CDR3 bases are TGCGCCAGCAGCTTGATGGGGGCGAGGAACACTGAAGCTTTCTTT. The encoded protein is CASSLMGARNTEAFF.

The V and J genes are TRBV28 and TRBJ2-3, with TRBD2 matching over 8 bases. With V trimmed by 7 bases and J by 2 bases, 8 bases remained unmatched. CDR3 length: 15 residues. Germline CDR1 reads MDHEN; CDR2 reads SYDVKM. CDR3 sequence reads: CASNRLAGVTDTQYF. As DNA, the CDR3 is TGTGCCAGCAATAGGCTAGCGGGTGTCACAGATACGCAGTATTTT.

This clone has just a few counts. The DNA of the CDR3 is TGTGCCAGCAGCTTCGCCGGGACAGGGGGCCAGCCCCAGCATTTT. Its protein is CASSFAGTGGQPQHF. The chain carries TRBV27 and TRBJ1-5; TRBD1 matches 12 bases. J gave up 7 bases and V 6 bases, and 7 bases lay outside the gene matches. Germline V gene sequence: CDR1 MNHEY, CDR2 SMNVEV (reference sequence). The CDR3 runs to 15 residues.

The chain combines TRBV6-6 with TRBJ1-3, with D possibly matching TRBD1 (5 bases). CDR1 is MNHNY and CDR2 is SVGAGI in the germline V gene (reference sequence). Trimming pared 2 bases from V and 3 bases from J, leaving 8 bases between. The length of the CDR3 is 14 residues. The CDR3 loop reads CASSYVQGGNTIYF. CDR3 nucleotide sequence: TGTGCCAGCAGTTACGTCCAGGGTGGAAACACCATATATTTT.

The chain employs TRBV19 and TRBJ1-1; 9 bases fit TRBD1. Losses at the gene ends were 8 bases for V and 6 bases for J; bases not matched to a gene: 10. Germline CDR1 is LNHDA and CDR2 is SQIVND (reference sequence). The CDR3 runs to 14 residues. The CDR3 sequence is CASYPGQGVPEAFF. The CDR3 coding sequence is TGTGCCAGTTACCCGGGACAGGGAGTTCCTGAAGCTTTCTTT.

This chain links TRBV18 with TRBJ2-7; D is possibly TRBD2 (6 bases). The CDR3 is 16 residues long. Trimming cost V 4 bases and J 6 bases, with 22 bases left between them. Germline values: CDR1 KGHSH, CDR2 LQKENI. Here the CDR3 reads CASSLIPGTGDFEQYF. The CDR3 bases are TGTGCCAGCTCACTCATACCCGGGACGGGGGACTTCGAGCAGTACTTC.

The V call is TRBV24-1, the J call TRBJ2-5; tentative D call: TRBD2 (6 bases). The germline gives CDR1 KGHDR, CDR2 SFDVKD. The CDR3 covers 14 residues. V lost 6 bases and J 1 base, leaving 11 bases between the germline ends. CDR3 bases: TGTGCCACCAGTTTCGGGCGGGGCCAAGAGACCCAGTACTTC. Protein product: CATSFGRGQETQYF.

The table lists this clone with a few counts. The chain employs TRBV3-1 (or the pseudogene TRBV3-2) and TRBJ2-7; maybe TRBD1 (5 bases). Germline assignment: CDR1 LGHDT and CDR2 YNNKEL (reference sequence). Trimming removed 4 bases at V and 3 bases at J, with 13 bases between. The CDR3 is 14 residues long. The CDR3 is CASSRRQKDYEQYF. CDR3 bases: TGTGCCAGCAGCCGCCGACAGAAGGACTACGAGCAGTACTTC.

This rearrangement joins TRBV28 to TRBJ2-5, with TRBD1 matching over 7 bases. With 6 bases clipped from V and 1 base from J, the junction kept 2 bases outside the gene matches. The CDR3 runs to 13 residues. The germline gives CDR1 MDHEN, CDR2 SYDVKM. CDR3 DNA sequence: TGTGCCAGCAGAGGGACAGTCCAAGAGACCCAGTACTTC. It specifies CASRGTVQETQYF.

The chain uses TRBV7-9 and TRBJ2-1; TRBD1 is a possible D gene (6 bases). Trimming left V 2 bases short and J 5 bases short, with 16 bases between. The germline V gene has CDR1 SEHNR and CDR2 FQNEAQ (reference sequence). The CDR3 length is 16 residues. For the CDR3, the DNA is TGTGCCAGCAGCTTATCTTTCCGGGACACAGACAATGAGCAGTTCTTC. The encoded protein is CASSLSFRDTDNEQFF.